This T cell receptor (beta chain) was documented in a study of tumor and adjacent non-tumor tissue in lung cancer. Findings and limits, study-wide: Shorter survival was associated with higher TCR diversity in tumors. Compared with tumor, normal lung showed significantly lower TCR diversity.

RNA was extracted from bulk tissue without any cell sorting. The CDR3 contains 11 residues. Per the germline V gene, CDR1 is ENHRY and CDR2 is SYGVKD. Notes on this clonotype: Its cognate antigen is unknown. Germline and junction disagree at one end, which may indicate a read error.

A modified ARM-PCR protocol with three rounds of nested PCR amplified TCRbeta. TCRdb re-derived calls from the multiplex PCR reads in MiXCR, one entry per CDR3 protein. Of approximately 120,000 distinct CDR3 sequences in the sample, 60% to 80% were seen once. The chain uses TRBV10-3 and TRBJ1-1; D is possibly TRBD1 (5 bases). Sequencing was carried out using lung tumor tissue. This receptor was taken from a woman aged 55-69 years with non-small cell lung cancer. The DNA of the CDR3 is TGTGCCATCAAGGGGAACACTGAAGCTCTCTTT. Its translation: CAIKGNTEALF.